Presented here are 31 T cell receptor beta chains from one specimen sequenced in a study of cytomegalovirus exposure and HLA in healthy donors. The study ran its PCR with 60 Vbeta and 13 Jbeta primers. TCRdb's table, derived via immunoSEQ multiplex PCR, lists solely in-frame clones and lacks some. The sample shows some 160,000 clones, approximately 80% of them seen only once. The sample comprised PBMCs. All receptors come from a woman between 18 and 29 years old in good health and CMV-seronegative.

A few counts support this clone. The chain carries TRBV30 and TRBJ2-6; D might be TRBD1 (5 bases). The CDR3 length is 15 residues. Germline loops: CDR1 GTSNPN, CDR2 SVGIG (reference sequence). V lost 2 bases and J lost 3, with 11 bases in between. The CDR3 DNA reads as TGTGCCTGGAGTCGAAAGGGGCGTGGGGCCAACGTCCTGACTTTC. Protein sequence: CAWSRKGRGANVLTF.

This clone was detected only once. The genes are TRBV10-3 and TRBJ2-7; TRBD1 is a possible D gene (6 bases). Trimming stripped 11 bases from V and 0 bases from J, with 14 bases between. Germline V lookup: CDR1 ENHRY, CDR2 SYGVKD. The CDR3 length is 13 residues. CDR3 nucleotide sequence: TGTGCCTCCTCCGACAGGAGCTCCTACGAGCAGTACTTC. The encoded protein is CASSDRSSYEQYF.

V gene TRBV6-1 combines with J gene TRBJ1-5; D unclear. The CDR3 has 17 amino acids. From germline, CDR1 is MNHNS and CDR2 SASEGT. Trimming cost V 3 bases and J 2 bases, with 17 bases left between them. CDR3: CASSDYGQVFRNQPQHF. CDR3 DNA: TGTGCCAGCAGTGATTACGGTCAGGTCTTTCGCAATCAGCCCCAGCATTTT.

Concerning this clone itself: The junction and the germline gene differ at one end; a read error may be behind it. V is TRBV7-9 and J is TRBJ2-5; 7 nucleotides agree with TRBD1. The CDR3 has 15 amino acids. CDR1 and CDR2 from the germline V gene are SEHNR and FQNEAQ (reference sequence). CDR3 protein: CSSSPGQSYQETQYF. CDR3 DNA sequence: TGTTCCAGCAGCCCGGGACAGTCTTATCAAGAGACCCAGTACTTC.

This clone has only one observation. The rearrangement joins TRBV28 to TRBJ1-5; tentative D call: TRBD1 (6 bases). Germline CDR1 MDHEN, CDR2 SYDVKM. The CDR3 is made up of 15 amino acids. V gave up 6 bases and J gave up 4 bases, with 16 bases separating them. The CDR3 region is CASRWTAQINQPQHF. As DNA, the CDR3 is TGTGCCAGCAGGTGGACAGCGCAAATAAATCAGCCCCAGCATTTT.

The gene calls are TRBV30 and TRBJ1-1, with 8 bases identical to TRBD1. The trim removed 5 bases at V and 7 bases at J, leaving 6 bases unmatched. CDR1 is GTSNPN, CDR2 SVGIG, per germline (reference sequence). This CDR3 has 12 residues. The chain's CDR3 is CAWGQGSSEAFF. Here the CDR3 DNA reads TGTGCCTGGGGACAGGGTTCTAGTGAAGCTTTCTTT. The entire variable domain, with the rest obtained from reference TRBV30 and TRBJ1-1, is as follows: SQTIHQWPATLVQPVGSPLSLECTVEGTSNPNLYWYRQAAGRGLQLLFYSVGIGQISSEVPQNLSASRPQDRQFILSSKKLLLSDSGFYLCAWGQGSSEAFFGQGTRLTVV.

The gene calls are TRBV2 and TRBJ2-7; 7 positions agree with TRBD2. From germline, CDR1 is SNHLY and CDR2 FYNNEI. V dropped 7 bases and J dropped 3; count of bases not matched to a gene: 9. CDR3 size: 14 residues. Written as DNA, the CDR3 is TGTGCCAGCACCTCCGGGGGAGGGCTCTACGAGCAGTACTTC. Its translation is CASTSGGGLYEQYF.

This clone was counted between two and nine times. DNA for the CDR3: TGTGCCAGCAGTTACGGGACAGGTGCTAACTATGGCTACACCTTC. The encoded protein is CASSYGTGANYGYTF. The chain is built from TRBV6-5 and TRBJ1-2; 8 bases line up with TRBD1. The CDR3 spans 15 residues. V trimming: 2 bases; J trimming: 0 bases; junction bases outside the gene matches: 2. Germline CDR1 and CDR2: MNHEY and SVGAGI.

The chain couples TRBV18 to TRBJ2-7; 8 nucleotides match TRBD1. CDR1 KGHSH and CDR2 LQKENI come from the germline V gene. This CDR3 region has 14 residues. The junction had 1 base not matched to a gene; V was cut back by 3 bases and J by 0 bases. The CDR3 coding sequence is TGTGCCAGCTCACCCGGACAGGGCTCCTACGAGCAGTACTTC. Its translation is CASSPGQGSYEQYF. The full variable domain, its missing parts supplied by reference TRBV18 and TRBJ2-7, is NAGVMQNPRHLVRRRGQEARLRCSPMKGHSHVYWYRQLPEEGLKFMVYLQKENIIDESGMPKERFSAEFPKEGPSILRIQQVVRGDSAAYFCASSPGQGSYEQYFGPGTRLTVT.

This chain connects TRBV2 to TRBJ2-5; TRBD2 is a possible D gene (5 bases). Germline values: CDR1 SNHLY, CDR2 FYNNEI. V lost 6 bases and J 3 bases, leaving 17 bases between the germline ends. The CDR3 has 15 amino acids. CDR3 DNA: TGTGCCAGCAGGACCCATCGGCCAGCGGAAGAGACCCAGTACTTC. Protein sequence: CASRTHRPAEETQYF.

The CDR3 coding sequence is TGTGCCAGCCGGGACTGGTACAATGAGCAGTTCTTC. This sequence encodes CASRDWYNEQFF. The rearrangement links TRBV6-1 to TRBJ2-1, with TRBD2 as a possible D gene (6 bases). V was trimmed by 8 bases and J by 4 bases, leaving 9 bases between them. CDR3 size: 12 residues. From germline, CDR1 is MNHNS and CDR2 SASEGT.

This chain joins TRBV5-4 and TRBJ2-5; D perhaps matches TRBD2 (5 bases). The J call may be in error: the DNA end matches TRBJ2-7 better. The germline CDR1 and CDR2 sequences are SGHNT and YYREEE (reference sequence). The CDR3 length is 11 residues. DNA for the CDR3: TGTGCCAGCAGAGGACTTGGCGAGCAGTACTTC. It specifies CASRGLGEQYF.

V is TRBV15 and J is TRBJ2-2; D possibly corresponds to TRBD2 (6 bases). In germline, CDR1 is LNHNV, CDR2 YYDKDF (reference sequence). This CDR3 region has 15 residues. The ends were cut back, 1 base at V and 1 base at J, with 7 bases in the middle. DNA of the CDR3: TGTGCCACCAGCAGAGCGGGAGTGAACACCGGGGAGCTGTTTTTT. This encodes CATSRAGVNTGELFF.

The J gene is TRBJ1-3, the V gene TRBV7-9; TRBD1 agrees at 7 bases. Unmatched junction bases numbered 5, after V lost 0 bases and J lost 0 bases. Germline values: CDR1 SEHNR, CDR2 FQNEAQ (reference sequence). The CDR3 is 17 amino acids. This CDR3 is CASSLAGGRSSGNTIYF. The CDR3 nucleotides read TGTGCCAGCAGCTTAGCAGGGGGCCGGAGCTCTGGAAACACCATATATTTT.

In this sample, this clone turned up once. This chain uses TRBV19 with TRBJ2-1, with D perhaps given as TRBD1 or TRBD2 (9 bases each). CDR1 LNHDA and CDR2 SQIVND come from the germline V gene (reference sequence). The CDR3 runs to 18 residues. V was clipped by 9 bases and J by 4 bases, with 28 bases between them. For the CDR3, the DNA is TGTGCCAGCGCAAGACAGGGGGGAAGCGGGGGGCCTTACAATGAGCAGTTCTTC. Translation gives CASARQGGSGGPYNEQFF.

The chain couples TRBV28 to TRBJ1-5; 7 bases match TRBD1. The CDR3 contains 15 residues. The germline V gene encodes CDR1 MDHEN and CDR2 SYDVKM. J was trimmed by 9 bases and V by 3 bases; bases with no gene match: 11. The CDR3: CASSFPGQTNWPQHF. The DNA of the CDR3 is TGTGCCAGCAGTTTTCCGGGACAGACTAATTGGCCCCAGCATTTT.

V gene TRBV29-1 combines with J gene TRBJ1-1, with 7 bases aligning to TRBD1. The ends lost 5 bases at V and 6 bases at J; junction bases unmatched: 6. Per the germline V gene, CDR1 is SQVTM and CDR2 is ANQGSEA. The CDR3 is made up of 12 amino acids. In DNA, the CDR3 is TGCAGCGTTCAACAGGGGAGCCCTGAAGCTTTCTTT. It encodes CSVQQGSPEAFF.

This chain joins TRBV11-2 and TRBJ2-3, with TRBD2 matching over 8 bases. Germline CDR1 SGHAT, CDR2 FQNNGV. With V trimmed by 4 bases and J by 2 bases, 5 bases remained unmatched. This CDR3 spans 15 amino acids. The CDR3 sequence: CASSSQRGTTDTQYF. The CDR3 DNA reads TGTGCCAGCAGCTCCCAGCGGGGGACCACAGATACGCAGTATTTT.

The gene calls are TRBV28 and TRBJ2-2, with TRBD1 as a possible D gene (5 bases). The length of the CDR3 is 16 residues. V shed 8 bases and J shed 3 bases, with 19 bases lying between them. From germline, CDR1 is MDHEN and CDR2 SYDVKM. The CDR3 here is CASLLAGYGHTGELFF. The CDR3 nucleotides read TGTGCCAGCCTCCTCGCAGGGTATGGTCACACCGGGGAGCTGTTTTTT.

The gene calls are TRBV12-5 and TRBJ1-1, with 7 bases lining up with TRBD1. The germline V gene has CDR1 LGHNT and CDR2 FRNRAP. V shed 5 bases, J shed 1 base, and the junction held 1 base outside the gene matches. CDR3 size: 13 residues. This chain's CDR3 is CASGNRGNTEAFF. Here the CDR3 DNA reads TGTGCTAGTGGTAACAGGGGGAACACTGAAGCTTTCTTT.

The rearrangement uses TRBV27 and TRBJ1-1; possibly TRBD1 for D (6 bases). This CDR3 contains 13 residues. Germline V gene lookup returns CDR1 MNHEY and CDR2 SMNVEV (reference sequence). The ends were cut back, 6 bases at V and 4 bases at J, with 12 bases in the middle. The CDR3 nucleotides read TGTGCCAGCAGCAGGACAGCAACCACTGAAGCTTTCTTT. Amino acid sequence: CASSRTATTEAFF.

Only one count was recorded for this clone. This rearrangement joins TRBV2 to TRBJ2-2; D is ambiguous. This CDR3 region has 14 residues. Germline V CDR1 and CDR2: SNHLY, FYNNEI. V was pared by 6 bases and J by 3 bases, with 11 bases between. This chain's CDR3 is CASRVSQDTGELFF. CDR3 coding DNA: TGTGCCAGCAGGGTGTCCCAGGACACCGGGGAGCTGTTTTTT.

The rearrangement uses TRBV7-2 and TRBJ2-4; the match to TRBD1 covers 8 bases. The length of the CDR3 is 13 residues. The ends lost 1 base at V and 12 bases at J; junction bases unmatched: 5. Germline CDR1 is SGHTA and CDR2 is FQGNSA. The CDR3 loop reads CASSLVTGGSQYF. The CDR3 nucleotides are TGTGCCAGCAGCTTAGTTACAGGGGGTAGTCAGTACTTC.

The chain recombines TRBV29-1 with TRBJ2-5; 7 bases agree with TRBD2. Looked up from germline, CDR1 is SQVTM and CDR2 is ANQGSEA. The V segment lost 3 bases and the J segment 2 bases; nucleotides outside the gene matches: 9. The CDR3 length is 15 residues. The CDR3 loop is CSVEGGEGWQETQYF. The CDR3 region has the DNA TGCAGCGTTGAGGGCGGGGAGGGCTGGCAAGAGACCCAGTACTTC.

The gene calls are TRBV5-4 and TRBJ1-1, with a weak D call TRBD1 (5 bases). This CDR3 is 12 amino acids long. Between the trimmed V and J ends, which lost 0 bases and 12 bases, there was a span of 12 bases. The germline CDR1 and CDR2 sequences are SGHNT and YYREEE (reference sequence). CDR3 DNA sequence: TGTGCCAGCAGCTTGGTGGTGGGGCCCCCTTTCTTT. This translates into CASSLVVGPPFF.

This clone was counted between two and nine times. The chain is built from TRBV7-9 and TRBJ1-4; 7 bases agree with TRBD1. The CDR3 covers 15 residues. V lost 5 bases and J lost 4; bases outside the gene matches: 7. Germline CDR1 is SEHNR and CDR2 is FQNEAQ (reference sequence). CDR3: CASSLDGTVNEKLFF. The CDR3 nucleotides are TGTGCCAGCAGCCTCGACGGGACAGTTAATGAAAAACTGTTTTTT.

This sequence joins TRBV28 and TRBJ2-5; 8 bases align to TRBD2. The CDR3 is 14 amino acids. The germline V gene encodes CDR1 MDHEN and CDR2 SYDVKM. The trim removed 1 base at V and 5 bases at J, leaving 3 bases unmatched. The CDR3 region is CASSLFRGGETQYF. Written as DNA, the CDR3 is TGTGCCAGCAGTTTATTCCGGGGGGGCGAGACCCAGTACTTC.

This chain uses TRBV11-3 with TRBJ1-3; perhaps TRBD1 as D (5 bases). The V gene's germline CDR1 is SGHNT and CDR2 YENEEA. The CDR3 is 13 amino acids. Trimming removed 8 bases from V and 3 bases from J, with 11 bases in between. Here the CDR3 reads CASVGPDGNTIYF. Written as DNA, the CDR3 is TGTGCCAGCGTGGGGCCTGATGGAAACACCATATATTTT.

In nucleotides, the CDR3 is TGCGCCAGCAGCCGCTTAGGGGCTCTGGACGAGCAGTACTTC. Residues: CASSRLGALDEQYF. The chain carries TRBV5-1 and TRBJ2-7; tentative D call: TRBD1 (5 bases). V lost 4 bases and J 5 bases, leaving 16 bases between the germline ends. CDR1 is SGHRS, CDR2 YFSETQ, per germline. The CDR3 length is 14 residues. The full variable domain, its missing parts supplied by reference TRBV5-1 and TRBJ2-7, is KAGVTQTPRYLIKTRGQQVTLSCSPISGHRSVSWYQQTPGQGLQFLFEYFSETQRNKGNFPGRFSGRQFSNSRSEMNVSTLELGDSALYLCASSRLGALDEQYFGPGTRLTVT.

The chain uses TRBV30 and TRBJ1-5, with D unresolved. The CDR3 contains 12 residues. Between the trimmed V and J ends, which lost 3 bases and 7 bases, there was a span of 10 bases. Germline CDR1 and CDR2: GTSNPN and SVGIG (reference sequence). The CDR3 loop is CAWRSSGQPQHF. In DNA form, the CDR3 reads TGTGCCTGGAGGTCCTCCGGGCAGCCCCAGCATTTT.

The chain is built from TRBV11-2 and TRBJ1-4; 9 nucleotides align to TRBD1. CDR1 and CDR2 (germline): SGHAT, FQNNGV. The trim removed 5 bases at V and 4 bases at J, leaving 5 bases unmatched. The CDR3 is 15 residues long. The CDR3 DNA follows: TGTGCCAGCAGCCAAACAGGGGGCGTTAATGAAAAACTGTTTTTT. It translates to CASSQTGGVNEKLFF.